This T cell receptor (beta chain) comes out of a study of blood T cell repertoires in COVID-19. Sequencing was performed with immunoSEQ multiplex PCR; in TCRdb, only in-frame clones are kept and a portion is missing. Of 90,000 to 140,000 clones listed, roughly 80% are singletons. The length of the CDR3 is 15 residues. V lost 5 bases to trimming and J lost 7 bases, with 18 bases between them. The V gene's germline CDR1 is MNHEY and CDR2 SMNVEV (reference sequence). The chain uses TRBV27 and TRBJ2-1; D possibly corresponds to TRBD2 (6 bases). The TCR originated in a woman older than 75 with acute or convalescent COVID-19. The source material was peripheral blood. The chain's CDR3 is CASSPVAAGGNEQFF. CDR3 DNA sequence: TGTGCCAGCAGTCCGGTAGCGGCTGGGGGGAATGAGCAGTTCTTC.